A single sample gave rise to the 9 T cell receptor beta chains below, sequenced in a study of T cells after yellow fever vaccination. From the 5' RACE reads, TCRdb called clonotypes with MiXCR, one entry per CDR3 protein. The profile shows about 210,000 distinct CDR3 sequences, approximately 3.2% of them singletons. Sequenced material: CD4+ T cells sorted from PBMCs, taken 10 days after the yellow fever booster vaccination. These receptors were collected from a man in his late teens or twenties who received the YFV17D yellow fever vaccine.

Ten or more counts support this clonotype. The CDR3 region has the DNA TGTGCCACCAGTGGTCCCACGGGGGGCCCTCGGGGGAATGAGCAGTTCTTC. Translating it yields CATSGPTGGPRGNEQFF. This chain connects TRBV24-1 to TRBJ2-1; a possible D gene is TRBD2 (7 bases). Trimming stripped 5 bases from V and 7 bases from J, with 23 bases between. Germline-derived CDR1 and CDR2 are KGHDR and SFDVKD. The CDR3 runs 17 residues.

This clonotype was counted between two and nine times. This chain connects TRBV7-2 to TRBJ1-1; no firm D call. Germline V gives CDR1 SGHTA, CDR2 FQGNSA. There are 15 residues in the CDR3. V was pared by 2 bases and J by 7 bases, with 17 bases between. As DNA, the CDR3 is TGTGCCAGCAGCTTATCGGCCGGGATGCCCTATGAAGCTTTCTTT. Residues: CASSLSAGMPYEAFF.

Ten or more counts support this clonotype. The CDR3 bases are TGTGCCAGCATCCCGGGACTAGCGGGGGGCCCGCCGGAGACCCAGTACTTC. Translating it yields CASIPGLAGGPPETQYF. This chain uses TRBV6-5 with TRBJ2-5; 15 nucleotides agree with TRBD2. V lost 7 bases, J lost 5 bases, and 11 bases stayed unmatched. From germline, CDR1 is MNHEY and CDR2 SVGAGI. The CDR3 is 17 amino acids.

This clonotype was counted many times. This rearrangement joins TRBV2 to TRBJ1-1; no reliable D call. V was clipped by 7 bases and J by 0 bases, with 6 bases between them. In germline, CDR1 is SNHLY, CDR2 FYNNEI. The CDR3 is 12 residues long. The CDR3 spells CASIPVNTEAFF. The CDR3 bases are TGTGCCAGCATTCCGGTGAACACTGAAGCTTTCTTT.

This clonotype was observed at least ten times. The V gene is TRBV5-1, the J gene TRBJ2-1; 11 bases map to TRBD2. The CDR3 consists of 18 residues. The V and J ends lost 0 bases and 1 base, in that order; junction bases with no gene match: 6. The V gene's germline CDR1 is SGHRS and CDR2 YFSETQ. For the CDR3, the DNA is TGCGCCAGCAGCTTGGACCCGCCTAGCGGGGGGTCCTACAATGAGCAGTTCTTC. It codes for CASSLDPPSGGSYNEQFF. The full variable domain, its missing parts supplied by reference TRBV5-1 and TRBJ2-1, is KAGVTQTPRYLIKTRGQQVTLSCSPISGHRSVSWYQQTPGQGLQFLFEYFSETQRNKGNFPGRFSGRQFSNSRSEMNVSTLELGDSALYLCASSLDPPSGGSYNEQFFGPGTRLTVL.

This clonotype has ten or more counts. The rearrangement joins TRBV29-1 to TRBJ1-2; no firm D call. Germline assignment: CDR1 SQVTM and CDR2 ANQGSEA. Trimming removed 8 bases from V and 3 bases from J, with 16 bases in between. The CDR3 has 13 residues. The CDR3 loop is CSLEPLTDYGYTF. The CDR3 region has the DNA TGCAGCCTCGAACCCCTGACCGACTATGGCTACACCTTC.

This chain joins TRBV6-4 and TRBJ2-3; D gene uncertain. The CDR3 contains 14 residues. Trimming removed 2 bases at V and 1 base at J, with 7 bases between. Germline V gene data show CDR1 as MRHNA and CDR2 as SNTAGT. CDR3 sequence (DNA): TGTGCCAGCAGTGACATGGCGGGCACAGATACGCAGTATTTT. Its translation is CASSDMAGTDTQYF.

This clonotype was detected many times. The rearrangement joins TRBV7-9 to TRBJ2-3, with TRBD2 matching 11 bases. Germline-derived CDR1 and CDR2 are SEHNR and FQNEAQ (reference sequence). The CDR3 extends over 16 amino acids. V dropped 6 bases and J dropped 5; count of bases not matched to a gene: 10. The CDR3 sequence: CASSLTSGAAGDTQYF. The CDR3 bases are TGTGCCAGCAGTTTGACTAGCGGGGCCGCAGGAGATACGCAGTATTTT.

This clonotype was seen repeatedly, ten times or more. The V call is TRBV7-2, the J call TRBJ1-3; D unclear. Per the germline V gene, CDR1 is SGHTA and CDR2 is FQGNSA. The CDR3 totals 14 residues. Trimming removed 2 bases from V and 2 bases from J, with 7 bases in between. The CDR3 here is CASSLLETGNTIYF. DNA of the CDR3: TGTGCCAGCAGCTTACTTGAGACTGGAAACACCATATATTTT.